This paragraph covers one T cell receptor (beta chain) sequence. V gave up 5 bases and J gave up 2 bases; unmatched junction bases: 7. The CDR3 is 15 amino acids. Looked up from germline, CDR1 is PRHDT and CDR2 is FYEKMQ (reference sequence). These data are taken from a study of CD8 T cells in Susac syndrome. Reverse transcription of about 0.5 to 1 ug RNA was carried out with random hexamers. TCRdb used MiXCR to reprocess the immunoSEQ multiplex PCR reads, holding one entry per CDR3 protein. The sample records approximately 90,000 distinct CDR3 sequences, 85% to 95% being singletons. Controls were drawn from healthy donors and were matched for age and sex.

Specimen: CD8+ T cells from PBMCs. V and J are TRBV13 and TRBJ1-2; TRBD1 agrees at 8 bases. The clonotype originates from a human donor in good health. CDR3 region: CASSLGTGLNYGYTF. CDR3 sequence (DNA): TGTGCCAGCAGCCTCGGGACAGGACTCAACTATGGCTACACCTTC.